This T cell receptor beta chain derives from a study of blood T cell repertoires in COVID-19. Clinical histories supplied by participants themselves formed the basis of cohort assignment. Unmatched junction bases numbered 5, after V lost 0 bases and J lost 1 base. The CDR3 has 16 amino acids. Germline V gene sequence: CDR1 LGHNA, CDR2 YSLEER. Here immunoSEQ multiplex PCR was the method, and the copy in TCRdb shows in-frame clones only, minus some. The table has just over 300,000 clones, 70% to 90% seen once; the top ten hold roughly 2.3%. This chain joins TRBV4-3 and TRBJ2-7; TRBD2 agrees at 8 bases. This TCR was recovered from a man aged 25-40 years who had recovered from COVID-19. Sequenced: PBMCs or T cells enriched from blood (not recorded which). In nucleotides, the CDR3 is TGCGCCAGCAGCCAAGATCTGGGCGGGGGGTCCTACGAGCAGTACTTC. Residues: CASSQDLGGGSYEQYF.